A selection of T cell receptor beta chains follows, all from one sample in a study of blood T cells in healthy people across ages. TCRdb itself ran the 5' RACE reads through MiXCR, one entry per CDR3 protein. The sample consists of around 1.5 million distinct CDR3 sequences, roughly 64% of them appearing once. Sequenced sample: blood. The source is a man between 18 and 35 years old in good health. Each CDR3 is given with its conserved first and last residue. D genes are given only for firm matches. The size of a clone is reported for some rows only, either as once, few or many, or as a class for expanded clones.

TRBJ2-5 | few | TRBV10-2 | - | TGCGCCAGCAGTGCGGGTAAAGAGACCCAGTACTTC | CASSAGKETQYF
TRBJ2-5 | - | TRBV5-6 | - | TGTGCCAGCAGCCCCCGGGCGTGGCGGCAGGATCAAGAGACCCAGTACTTC | CASSPRAWRQDQETQYF
TRBJ1-2 | - | TRBV7-2 | - | TGTGCCAGCGTGGTTACGCCGAGAACAGGGCTCATCTATGGCTACACCTTC | CASVVTPRTGLIYGYTF
TRBJ2-1 | few | TRBV5-1 | - | TGCGCCAGCAGCGAACTAGGGGGCTCCTACAATGAGCAGTTCTTC | CASSELGGSYNEQFF
TRBJ2-3 | - | TRBV16 | TRBD2 | TGTGCCAGCAGCCGCGGGACTAGCGGGTTAAATACGCAGTATTTT | CASSRGTSGLNTQYF
TRBJ2-7 | few | TRBV7-9 | TRBD1 | TGTGCCAGCAGCTGGAGGGACAGGGATGGGTCCTACGAGCAGTACTTC | CASSWRDRDGSYEQYF
TRBJ1-4 | - | TRBV7-9 | - | TGTGCCAGCAGCTTAGCGCTCCAGGGCTTTGAAAAACTGTTTTTT | CASSLALQGFEKLFF
TRBJ2-1 | - | TRBV7-9 | TRBD2 | TGTGCCAGCAGCTCGTCGGTTAGCGGGAGGGAAAGCTCCTACAATGAGCAGTTCTTC | CASSSSVSGRESSYNEQFF
TRBJ2-7 | - | TRBV3-1 | TRBD2 | TGTGCCAGCAGCCAAGAAAGGTGGGAGGGCCGGTCCTACAATGAGCAGTACTTC | CASSQERWEGRSYNEQYF
TRBJ2-3 | - | TRBV27 | - | TGTGCCAGCGCTAAAGGGAGGGGGCAAGAAGATACGCAGTATTTT | CASAKGRGQEDTQYF
TRBJ1-2 | once | TRBV4-3 | TRBD1 | TGCGCCAGCAGCCAAGATTTTCAGGGGGCGGCGGGCTACACCTTC | CASSQDFQGAAGYTF
TRBJ2-2 | few | TRBV5-6 | - | TGTGCCAGCAGCCAAAGCGGTAACACCGGGGAGCTGTTTTTT | CASSQSGNTGELFF
TRBJ2-3 | - | TRBV5-5 | TRBD2 | TGTGCCAGCAGCCCCGGACTAGCGGGAGGTAGCACAGATACGCAGTATTTT | CASSPGLAGGSTDTQYF
TRBJ2-7 | - | TRBV5-6 | TRBD2 | TGTGCCAGCAGCACGCCGAGCGGGAGGGTCTTTGGCGAGCAGTACTTC | CASSTPSGRVFGEQYF
TRBJ2-4 | - | TRBV7-9 | - | TGTGCCAGCAGCCCGCCGACATTCTATGGGGCCAAAAACATTCAGTACTTC | CASSPPTFYGAKNIQYF
TRBJ2-1 | - | TRBV7-9 | - | TGTGCCAGCATCCATAACCTCCTTACAGGCACCTACAATGAGCAGTTCTTC | CASIHNLLTGTYNEQFF
TRBJ2-3 | - | TRBV5-1 | - | TGCGTCAGCAGCGCGACAGTGAAAGGTAGCACAGATACGCAGTATTTT | CVSSATVKGSTDTQYF
TRBJ1-6 | many | TRBV18 | - | TGTGCCAGCTCACCAGGCGGGGGGAACCCCTCACCCCTCCACTTT | CASSPGGGNPSPLHF